This T cell receptor beta chain was sequenced in a study of T and B cells in COVID-19 patients. TRB was amplified from roughly 250-500 ng of blood genomic DNA. Multiplex PCR with BIOMED2 TRB-A/B primer pools amplified TRB rearrangements. Each CDR3 protein gets one entry after TCRdb re-called the multiplex PCR reads with MiXCR. The repertoire includes some 13,000 distinct CDR3 sequences, about 25% of them detected once, and 3.5% to 5% sits in the top ten. The receptor was isolated from a human donor who had recovered from COVID-19. Sequenced input: blood.

For the CDR3, the DNA is TGTGCCAGCGCCCTGCGGGGGGTCGAGACCCAGTACTTC. Its protein is CASALRGVETQYF. The chain uses TRBV7-6 and TRBJ2-5, with 8 bases identical to TRBD2. V shed 8 bases, J shed 5 bases, and the junction held 7 bases outside the gene matches. This CDR3 spans 13 amino acids. The V gene's germline CDR1 is SGHVS and CDR2 FNYEAQ.